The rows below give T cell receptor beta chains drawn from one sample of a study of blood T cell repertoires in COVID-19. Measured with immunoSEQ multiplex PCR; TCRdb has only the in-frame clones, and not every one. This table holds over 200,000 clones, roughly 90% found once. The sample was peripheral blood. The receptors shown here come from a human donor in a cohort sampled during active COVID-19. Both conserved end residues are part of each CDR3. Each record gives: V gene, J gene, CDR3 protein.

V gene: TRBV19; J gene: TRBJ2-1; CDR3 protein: CASSIPWTEFINEQFF
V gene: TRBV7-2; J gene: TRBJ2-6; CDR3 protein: CASSLVGQGTISGANVLTF
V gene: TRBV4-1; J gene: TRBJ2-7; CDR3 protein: CASSQVQLGSEQYF
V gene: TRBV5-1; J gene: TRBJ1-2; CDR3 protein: CASSTQGLSRGYTF
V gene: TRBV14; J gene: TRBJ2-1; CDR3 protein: CASSQTLSGGSYNEQFF
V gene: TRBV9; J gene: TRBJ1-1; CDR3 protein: CASSVVGGNTEAFF
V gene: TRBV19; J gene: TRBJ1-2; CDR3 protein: CASTPIPDYGYTF
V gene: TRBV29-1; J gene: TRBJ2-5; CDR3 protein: CSVGSYQETQYF
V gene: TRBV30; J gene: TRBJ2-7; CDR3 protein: CAWRGGGPEPYKQYF
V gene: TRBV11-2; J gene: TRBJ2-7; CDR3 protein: CASSVSYEQYF
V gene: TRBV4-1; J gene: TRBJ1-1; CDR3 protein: CASRTPGGNTEAFF
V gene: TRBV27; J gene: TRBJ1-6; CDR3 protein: CASSLSSPIGPRRASPLHF
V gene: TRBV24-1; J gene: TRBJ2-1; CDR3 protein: CATSDSGWYDGYNEQFF
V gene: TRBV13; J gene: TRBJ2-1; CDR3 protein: CASSSPGTGVSYNEQFF
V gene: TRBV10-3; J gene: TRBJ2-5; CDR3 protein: CAISLTSGGETQYF
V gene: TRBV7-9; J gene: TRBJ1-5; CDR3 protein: CASSWDSNQPQHF
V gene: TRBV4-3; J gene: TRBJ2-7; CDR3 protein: CASSQDAWDDSGFSYEQYF
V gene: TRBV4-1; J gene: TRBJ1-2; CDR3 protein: CASSQVTGDNYGYTF
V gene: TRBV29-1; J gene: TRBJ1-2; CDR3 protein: CSALDRGYGYTF
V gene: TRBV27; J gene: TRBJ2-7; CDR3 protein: CASSRSGRESYEQYF
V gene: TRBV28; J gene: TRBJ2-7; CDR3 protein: CASSLQGPSYEQYF
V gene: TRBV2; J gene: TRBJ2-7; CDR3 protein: CASSDSGRVDEQYF
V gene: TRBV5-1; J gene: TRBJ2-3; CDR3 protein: CASSRSTSGGDTQYF
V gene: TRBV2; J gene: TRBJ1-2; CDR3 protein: CASSQGSVGGYTF
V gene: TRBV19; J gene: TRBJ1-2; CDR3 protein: CASSIQGQLTSNYGYTF
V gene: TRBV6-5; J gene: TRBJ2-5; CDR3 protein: CASSSKTLGRQETQYF
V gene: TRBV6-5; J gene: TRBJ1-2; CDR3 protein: CASSYSNGQVLYGYTF
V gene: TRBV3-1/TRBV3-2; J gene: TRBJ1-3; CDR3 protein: CASSHGAGNTIYF
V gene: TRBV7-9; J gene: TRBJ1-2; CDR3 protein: CASSLDFVPFYTF
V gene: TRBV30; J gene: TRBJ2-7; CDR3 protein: CACGGQGYEQYF
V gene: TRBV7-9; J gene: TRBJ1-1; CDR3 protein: CASSLVENTEAFF
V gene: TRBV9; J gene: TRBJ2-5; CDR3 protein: CASSAPGLAGGRETQYF
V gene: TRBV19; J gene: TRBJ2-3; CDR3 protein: CASSTGGRGGTDTQYF
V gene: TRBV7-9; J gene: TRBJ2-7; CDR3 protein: CASSLPGTDEQYF
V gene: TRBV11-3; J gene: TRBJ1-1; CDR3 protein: CASSPLGLSTEAFF
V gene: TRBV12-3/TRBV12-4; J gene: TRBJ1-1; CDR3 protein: CASSVAGGATFF
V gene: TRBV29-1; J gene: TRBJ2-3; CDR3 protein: CSVDPRGGGPNTDTQYF
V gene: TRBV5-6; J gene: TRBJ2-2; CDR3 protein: CASSLVAGAVTGELFF
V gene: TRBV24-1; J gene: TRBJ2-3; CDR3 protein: CATSEPSSGGTDTQYF
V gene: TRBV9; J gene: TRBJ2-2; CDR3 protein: CASSVASLGDWTGELFF